Listed below are T cell receptor beta chains from one sample, sequenced in a study of blood T cell repertoires in COVID-19. TCRdb's table, derived via immunoSEQ multiplex PCR, lists solely in-frame clones and lacks some. The sample lists about 300,000 clones, approximately 84% occurring once. Material for sequencing was peripheral blood. These receptors were taken from a human donor with COVID-19, enrolled during active disease. The donor label of this sample is uncertain. Both conserved end residues are part of each CDR3. D genes are given only for firm matches. Clone size is shown for a subset of rows, as once, few, many or a class of expanded clone.

j_call d_call cdr3_length v_call clone_size cdr3_aa cdr3_nt
TRBJ1-1 TRBD1 13 TRBV18 once CASSRGQGIRAFF TGTGCCAGCTCACGCGGACAGGGGATAAGGGCTTTCTTT
TRBJ2-1 TRBD2 16 TRBV5-6 NA CASQPLAGFRGNEQFF TGTGCCAGCCAGCCACTAGCGGGGTTCAGAGGGAATGAGCAGTTCTTC
TRBJ1-5 NA 14 TRBV2 NA CASSETRGNQPQHF TGTGCCAGCAGTGAAACTCGCGGCAATCAGCCCCAGCATTTT
TRBJ2-7 NA 14 TRBV5-1 NA CASSPVDRTGEQYF TGCGCCAGCAGCCCCGTTGACAGGACCGGCGAGCAGTACTTC
TRBJ2-1 TRBD2 17 TRBV4-2 few CASSQATSVSSYNEQFF TGTGCCAGCAGCCAAGCGACTAGCGTCAGCTCCTACAATGAGCAGTTCTTC
TRBJ1-2 NA 15 TRBV28 NA CASSFSQGGDYGYTF TGTGCCAGCAGTTTTAGCCAGGGCGGCGACTATGGCTACACCTTC
TRBJ1-5 TRBD1 16 TRBV7-2 NA CASSLQQGLQNQPQHF TGTGCCAGCAGCTTACAACAGGGGCTACAAAATCAGCCCCAGCATTTT
TRBJ2-1 TRBD1 15 TRBV6-5 NA CASSYSRTGGNEQFF TGTGCCAGCAGTTACTCGAGGACAGGGGGCAATGAGCAGTTCTTC
TRBJ2-1 NA 12 TRBV2 NA CASSVGDNEQFF TGTGCCAGCAGTGTCGGAGACAATGAGCAGTTCTTC
TRBJ2-1 NA 13 TRBV19 NA CASSGSSYNEQFF TGTGCCAGTAGCGGGAGCTCCTACAATGAGCAGTTCTTC
TRBJ1-2 NA 14 TRBV5-8 once CASSPDGGVGGYTF TGTGCCAGCAGCCCGGACGGGGGAGTCGGTGGCTACACCTTC
TRBJ1-1 NA 16 TRBV7-8 few CASSLVTGLRNTEAFF TGTGCCAGCAGCTTAGTCACGGGACTTAGGAACACTGAAGCTTTCTTT
TRBJ1-1 NA 15 TRBV6-1 NA CASSDRVPSGNEAFF TGTGCCAGCAGTGATAGGGTCCCCTCGGGGAATGAAGCTTTCTTT